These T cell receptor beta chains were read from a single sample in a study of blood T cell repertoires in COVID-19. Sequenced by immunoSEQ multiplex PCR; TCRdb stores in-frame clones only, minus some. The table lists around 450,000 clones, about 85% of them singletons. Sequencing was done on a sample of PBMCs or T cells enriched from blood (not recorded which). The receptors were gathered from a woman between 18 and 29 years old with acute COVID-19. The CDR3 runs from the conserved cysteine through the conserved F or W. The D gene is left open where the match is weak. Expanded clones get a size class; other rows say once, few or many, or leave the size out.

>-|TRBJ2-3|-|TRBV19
TGTGCCAGTGGGTTGGAGGGTGCCCGCACAGATACGCAGTATTTT
CASGLEGARTDTQYF
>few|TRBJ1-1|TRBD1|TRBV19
TGTGCCAGTAGTATAGATCATATTAGTAGGGCAGGGGGTTCCGTCGCTTTCTTT
CASSIDHISRAGGSVAFF
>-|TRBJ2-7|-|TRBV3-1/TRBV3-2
TGTGCCAGCAGCCAAGATTTGGCCCTGGACGAGCAGTACTTC
CASSQDLALDEQYF
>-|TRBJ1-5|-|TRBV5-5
TGTGCCAGCAGCGCTGGCCCTCAAGACAATCAGCCCCAGCATTTT
CASSAGPQDNQPQHF
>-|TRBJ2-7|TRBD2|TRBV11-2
TGTGCCAGCAGGAGACTAGCGGGGGGCTTCGACTACGAGCAGTACTTC
CASRRLAGGFDYEQYF
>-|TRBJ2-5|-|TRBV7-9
TGTGCCAGCAGCTACGGGATGTTAGAGACCCAGTACTTC
CASSYGMLETQYF
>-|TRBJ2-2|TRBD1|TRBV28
TGTGCCAGCAGTTTGAGGACAGGGGACACCGGGGAGCTGTTTTTT
CASSLRTGDTGELFF
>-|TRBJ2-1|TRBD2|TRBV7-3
TGTGCCAGCAGCTTAGAGCGGGGCCTTTACAATGAGCAGTTCTTC
CASSLERGLYNEQFF
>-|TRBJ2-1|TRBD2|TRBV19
TGTGCCAGTAGTCTGCGGGAGGGGGCCTACAATGAGCAGTTCTTC
CASSLREGAYNEQFF
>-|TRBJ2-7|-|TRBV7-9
TGTGCCAGCAGCCAAGACAGGGGAGGGTCCTACGAGCAGTACTTC
CASSQDRGGSYEQYF
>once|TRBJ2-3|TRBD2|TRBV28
TGTGCCAGCAGGGTCCTGGGGGGGAAAAGCACAGATACGCAGTATTTT
CASRVLGGKSTDTQYF
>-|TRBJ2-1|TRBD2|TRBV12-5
TGTGCTAGTGGACAGGGACTAGCGGGAGGCCGGGACAATGAGCAGTTCTTC
CASGQGLAGGRDNEQFF
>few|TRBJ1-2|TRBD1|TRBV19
TGTGCCAGTAAATCTAAAGGGACAGGAACAATTAACTATGGCTACACCTTC
CASKSKGTGTINYGYTF
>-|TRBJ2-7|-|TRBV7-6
TGTGCCAGCAGCTTAGATGAGCGGAGATCCTACGAGCAGTACTTC
CASSLDERRSYEQYF
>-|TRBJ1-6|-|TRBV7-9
TGTGCCAGCAGCTTAGGCGGAATAGGGGGAACTAATTCACCCCTCCACTTT
CASSLGGIGGTNSPLHF
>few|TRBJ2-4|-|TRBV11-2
TGTGCCAGCAGCTTAGGACAGTCTCAGTACTTC
CASSLGQSQYF
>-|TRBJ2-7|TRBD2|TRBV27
TGTGCCAGCAGTTTATCGATCGGGCTAGCGGGAGTAAGCGAGCAGTACTTC
CASSLSIGLAGVSEQYF
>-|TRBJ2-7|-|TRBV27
TGTGCCAGCAGTCCCCGGGGGACCTACGAGCAGTACTTC
CASSPRGTYEQYF
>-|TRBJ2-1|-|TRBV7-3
TGTGCCAGCAGCTTAACAGGAGGCAATGAGCAGTTCTTC
CASSLTGGNEQFF
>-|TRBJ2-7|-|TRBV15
TGTGCCACCAGCAGAGCCTTGGCGGGAAGCTCCTACGAGCAGTACTTC
CATSRALAGSSYEQYF
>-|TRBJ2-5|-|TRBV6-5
TGTGCCAGCAGTTACCCTGGCAGAGGGGAGACCCAGTACTTC
CASSYPGRGETQYF
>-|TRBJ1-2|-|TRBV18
TGTGCCAGCTCACCACCGGAAGGGGGAGGCTACACCTTC
CASSPPEGGGYTF
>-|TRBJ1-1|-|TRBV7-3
TGTGCCAGCAGCTTAACAGGGGGCACTGAAGCTTTCTTT
CASSLTGGTEAFF
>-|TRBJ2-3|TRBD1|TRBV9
TGTGCCAGCAGCGCGGATCAGGGGGCAGGAGGTACGCAGTATTTT
CASSADQGAGGTQYF
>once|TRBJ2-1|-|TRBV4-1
TGCGCCAGCAGACGACTAGATTCCTACAATGAGCAGTTCTTC
CASRRLDSYNEQFF
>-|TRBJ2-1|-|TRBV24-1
TGTGCCACCAGTCCCCTGCGGCGTCCCTACAATGAGCAGTTCTTC
CATSPLRRPYNEQFF
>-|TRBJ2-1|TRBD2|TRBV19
TGTGCCAGTAGTATCGGGGGGGGCAGGGCCTACAATGAGCAGTTCTTC
CASSIGGGRAYNEQFF
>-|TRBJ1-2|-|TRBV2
TGTGCCAGCAGTGAACTCGGTCAGGGAAAGTATGGCTACACCTTC
CASSELGQGKYGYTF
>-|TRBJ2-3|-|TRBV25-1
TGTGCCAGCAGTGAATCAGTCAGAAATACGCAGTATTTT
CASSESVRNTQYF
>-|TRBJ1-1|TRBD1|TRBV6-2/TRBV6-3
TGTGCCAGCAGTTCGCGAGGACAGGCGAACACTGAAGCTTTCTTT
CASSSRGQANTEAFF
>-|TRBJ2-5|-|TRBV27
TGTGCCAGCAGTGCCTGGGCAGGGATGTACCAAGAGACCCAGTACTTC
CASSAWAGMYQETQYF
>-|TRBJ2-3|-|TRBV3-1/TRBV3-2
TGTGCCAGCAGCCAACTTCCCGGGGTATACACAGATACGCAGTATTTT
CASSQLPGVYTDTQYF
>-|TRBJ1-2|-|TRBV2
TGTGCCAGCGACGGGACTAACTATGGCTACACCTTC
CASDGTNYGYTF
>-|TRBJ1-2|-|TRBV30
TGTGCCTGGAAGGGGGGGCGTACACGGTATGGCTACACCTTC
CAWKGGRTRYGYTF
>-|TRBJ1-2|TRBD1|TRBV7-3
TGTGCCAGCAGGCTAACGTGGGACAGCTATGGCTACACCTTC
CASRLTWDSYGYTF
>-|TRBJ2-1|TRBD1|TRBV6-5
TGTGCCGTGCGCCAACAGGGGGGCGCCTACAATGAGCAGTTCTTC
CAVRQQGGAYNEQFF
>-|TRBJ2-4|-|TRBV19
TGTGCCAGTAGTGTTCAGGGGAAAAACATTCAGTACTTC
CASSVQGKNIQYF
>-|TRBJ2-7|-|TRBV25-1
TGTGCCAGCAGTGAAACCGGGACCCATTGGAGGGACGAGCAGTACTTC
CASSETGTHWRDEQYF
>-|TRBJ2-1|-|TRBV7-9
TGTGCCAGCAGCTTAATAGACAATGAGCAGTTCTTC
CASSLIDNEQFF
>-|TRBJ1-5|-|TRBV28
TGTGCCAGCAGTTCCACAGGGTTTTCCAATCAGCCCCAGCATTTT
CASSSTGFSNQPQHF
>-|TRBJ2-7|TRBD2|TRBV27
TGTGCCAGCAGTGGGGGGGACTACTACGAGCAGTACTTC
CASSGGDYYEQYF
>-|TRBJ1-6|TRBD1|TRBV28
TGTGCCAGCAGTCCGCCCGGACAGGGGAATTCACCCCTCCACTTT
CASSPPGQGNSPLHF
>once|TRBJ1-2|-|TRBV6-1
TGTGCCAGCAGTGAAGCATCAGCCCGGGTCCTCTATGGCTACACCTTC
CASSEASARVLYGYTF
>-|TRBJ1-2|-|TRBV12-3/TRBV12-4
TGTGCCAGCAGTTTAGACCAGAACTATGGCTACACCTTC
CASSLDQNYGYTF
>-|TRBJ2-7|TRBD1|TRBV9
TGTGCCAGCGGGACAGCCTACGAGCAGTACTTC
CASGTAYEQYF
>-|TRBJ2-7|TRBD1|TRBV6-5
TGTGCCAGCAGCCCCGGACAGGGTGGGAACGAGCAGTACTTC
CASSPGQGGNEQYF
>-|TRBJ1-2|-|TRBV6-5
TGTGCCAGCAGCAGTTTGAGACAGCCCCTTTTTGGCTACACCTTC
CASSSLRQPLFGYTF